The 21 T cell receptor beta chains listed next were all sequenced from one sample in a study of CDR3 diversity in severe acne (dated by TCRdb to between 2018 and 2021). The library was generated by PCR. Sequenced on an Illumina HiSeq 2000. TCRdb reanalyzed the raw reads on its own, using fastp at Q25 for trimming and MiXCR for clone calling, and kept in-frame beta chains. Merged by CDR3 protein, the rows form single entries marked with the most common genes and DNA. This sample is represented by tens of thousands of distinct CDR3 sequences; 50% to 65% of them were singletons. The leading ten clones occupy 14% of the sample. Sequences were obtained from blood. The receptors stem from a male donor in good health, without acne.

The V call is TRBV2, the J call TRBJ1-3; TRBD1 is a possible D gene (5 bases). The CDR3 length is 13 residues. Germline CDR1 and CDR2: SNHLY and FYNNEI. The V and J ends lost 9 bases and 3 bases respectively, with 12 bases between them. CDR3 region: CASSGGVGNTIYF. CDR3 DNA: TGTGCCAGTAGCGGGGGGGTTGGAAACACCATATATTTT.

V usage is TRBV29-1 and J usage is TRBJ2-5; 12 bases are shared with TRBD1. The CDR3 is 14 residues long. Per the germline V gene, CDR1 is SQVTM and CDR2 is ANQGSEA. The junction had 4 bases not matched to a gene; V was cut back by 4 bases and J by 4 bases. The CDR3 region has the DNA TGCAGCGTTGGAGGGACAGGGGGCGGAGAGACCCAGTACTTC. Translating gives CSVGGTGGGETQYF.

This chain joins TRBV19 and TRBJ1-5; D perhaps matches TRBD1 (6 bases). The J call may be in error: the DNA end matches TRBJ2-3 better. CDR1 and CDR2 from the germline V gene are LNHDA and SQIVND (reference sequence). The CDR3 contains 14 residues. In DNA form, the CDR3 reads TGTGCCAGTAGTATTAAACTACAGGGACGGGACCAGTATTTT. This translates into CASSIKLQGRDQYF.

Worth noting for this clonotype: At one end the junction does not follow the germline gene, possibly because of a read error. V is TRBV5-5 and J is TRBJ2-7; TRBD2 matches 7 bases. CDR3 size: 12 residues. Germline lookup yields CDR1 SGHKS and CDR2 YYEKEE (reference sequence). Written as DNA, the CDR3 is TGCGCCAGCAGCCCAATAGCGGGCGAGCAGTACTTC. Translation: CASSPIAGEQYF.

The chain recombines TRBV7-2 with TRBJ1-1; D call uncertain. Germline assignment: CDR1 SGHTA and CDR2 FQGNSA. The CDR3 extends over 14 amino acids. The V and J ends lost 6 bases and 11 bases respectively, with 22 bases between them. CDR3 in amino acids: CASSLPSRSVSAFF. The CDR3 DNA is TGTGCCAGCAGTTTACCGTCCAGGTCCGTGTCTGCTTTCTTT.

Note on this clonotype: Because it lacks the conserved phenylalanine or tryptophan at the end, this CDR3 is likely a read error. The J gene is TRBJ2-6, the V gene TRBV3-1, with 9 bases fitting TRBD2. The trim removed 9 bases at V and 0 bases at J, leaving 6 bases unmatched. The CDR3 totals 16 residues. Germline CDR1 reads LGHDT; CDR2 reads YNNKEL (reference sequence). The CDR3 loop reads CASSSGGGSGANVLTS. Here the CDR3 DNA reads TGTGCCAGTAGTAGCGGGGGAGGCTCTGGGGCCAACGTCCTGACTTCC.

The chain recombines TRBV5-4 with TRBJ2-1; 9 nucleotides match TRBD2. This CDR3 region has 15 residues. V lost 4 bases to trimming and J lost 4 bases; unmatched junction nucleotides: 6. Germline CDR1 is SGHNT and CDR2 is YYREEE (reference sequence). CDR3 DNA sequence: TGTGCCAGCAGCCCGGGGCTAGCGGGGTACAATGAGCAGTTCTTC. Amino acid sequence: CASSPGLAGYNEQFF.

CDR3: CASSNGAPADTQYF. CDR3 bases: TGTGCCAGCAGCAACGGGGCTCCGGCAGATACGCAGTATTTT. The chain links TRBV2 to TRBJ2-3; D possibly matches TRBD1 or TRBD2 (5 bases each). CDR3 length equals 14 residues. Trimming shortened V by 6 bases and J by 4 bases, and 14 bases separated the two germline ends. Germline CDR1 SNHLY, CDR2 FYNNEI.

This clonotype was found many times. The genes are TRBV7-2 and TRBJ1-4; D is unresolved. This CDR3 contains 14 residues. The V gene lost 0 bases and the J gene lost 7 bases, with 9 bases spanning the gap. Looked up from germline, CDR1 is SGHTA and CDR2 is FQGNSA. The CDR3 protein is CASSLAGSSEKLFF. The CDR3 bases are TGTGCCAGCAGCTTAGCGGGGTCAAGTGAAAAACTGTTTTTT.

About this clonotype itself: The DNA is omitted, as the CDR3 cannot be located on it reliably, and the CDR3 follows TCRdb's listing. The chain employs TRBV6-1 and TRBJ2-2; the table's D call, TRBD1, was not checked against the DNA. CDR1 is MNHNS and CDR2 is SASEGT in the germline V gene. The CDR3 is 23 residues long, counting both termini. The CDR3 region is CASSEDRGYYEQYFEPGTGELFF.

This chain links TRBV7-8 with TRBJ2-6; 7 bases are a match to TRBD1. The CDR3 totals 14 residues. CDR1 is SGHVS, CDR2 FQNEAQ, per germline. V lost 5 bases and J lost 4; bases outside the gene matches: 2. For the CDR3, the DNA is TGTGCCAGCAGCCCGGGACAGGGGGCCAACGTCCTGACTTTC. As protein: CASSPGQGANVLTF.

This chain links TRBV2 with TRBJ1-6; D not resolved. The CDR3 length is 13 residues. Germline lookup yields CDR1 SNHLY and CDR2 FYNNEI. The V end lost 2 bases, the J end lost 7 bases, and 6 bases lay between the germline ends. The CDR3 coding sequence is TGTGCCAGCAGTGAAAACATAAATTCACCCCTCCACTTT. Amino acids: CASSENINSPLHF.

In nucleotides, the CDR3 is TGTGCCAGTAGTCTCATTCCGGGACAGGCCTCAACTAATGAGCAGTTCTTC. It specifies CASSLIPGQASTNEQFF. The chain carries TRBV19 and TRBJ2-1; 8 bases map to TRBD1. The CDR3 length is 17 residues. The ends lost 5 bases at V and 7 bases at J; junction bases unmatched: 16. CDR1 is LNHDA, CDR2 SQIVND, per germline (reference sequence).

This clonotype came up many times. CDR3 protein: CASSIGGAYNEQFF. CDR3 in DNA: TGTGCCAGTAGTATCGGCGGGGCCTACAATGAGCAGTTCTTC. The chain has TRBV19 and TRBJ2-1, with D possibly matching TRBD2 (6 bases). Trimming shortened V by 3 bases and J by 2 bases, and 8 bases separated the two germline ends. CDR1 is LNHDA, CDR2 SQIVND, per germline (reference sequence). This CDR3 has 14 amino acids.

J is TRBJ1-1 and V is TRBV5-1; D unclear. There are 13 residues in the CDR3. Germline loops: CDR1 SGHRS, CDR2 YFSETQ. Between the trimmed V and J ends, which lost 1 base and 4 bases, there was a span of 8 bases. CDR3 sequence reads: CASSLSRSTEAFF. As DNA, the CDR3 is TGCGCCAGCAGCTTGTCTAGAAGCACTGAAGCTTTCTTT.

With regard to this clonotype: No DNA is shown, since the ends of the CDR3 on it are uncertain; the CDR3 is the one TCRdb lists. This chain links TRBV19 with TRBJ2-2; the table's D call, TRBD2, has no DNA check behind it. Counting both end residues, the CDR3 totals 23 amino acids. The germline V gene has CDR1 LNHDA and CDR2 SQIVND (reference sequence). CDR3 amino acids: CASSMTSGDYEQYFGPGTGELFF.

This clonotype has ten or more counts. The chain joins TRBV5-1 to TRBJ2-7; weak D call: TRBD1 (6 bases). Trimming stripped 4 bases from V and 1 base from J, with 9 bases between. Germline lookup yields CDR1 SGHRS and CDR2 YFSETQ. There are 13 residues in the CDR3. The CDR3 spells CASSQGGSYEQYF. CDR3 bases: TGCGCCAGCAGCCAAGGGGGATCCTACGAGCAGTACTTC.

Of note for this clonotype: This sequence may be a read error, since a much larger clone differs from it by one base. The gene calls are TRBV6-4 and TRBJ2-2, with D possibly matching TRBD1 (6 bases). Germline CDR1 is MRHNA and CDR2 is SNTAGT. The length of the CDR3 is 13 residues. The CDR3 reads CASSDRDTGEPFF. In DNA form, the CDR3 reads TGTGCCAGCAGTGACAGGGACACCGGGGAGCCGTTTTTT.

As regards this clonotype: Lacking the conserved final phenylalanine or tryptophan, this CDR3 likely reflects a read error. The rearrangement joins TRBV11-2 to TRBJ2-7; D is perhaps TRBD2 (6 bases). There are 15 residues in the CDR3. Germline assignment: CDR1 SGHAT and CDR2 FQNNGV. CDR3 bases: TGCGCCAGCAGCCCCCGAGCGGGTGAAGGGTACGAGCAGTACTCC. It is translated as CASSPRAGEGYEQYS.

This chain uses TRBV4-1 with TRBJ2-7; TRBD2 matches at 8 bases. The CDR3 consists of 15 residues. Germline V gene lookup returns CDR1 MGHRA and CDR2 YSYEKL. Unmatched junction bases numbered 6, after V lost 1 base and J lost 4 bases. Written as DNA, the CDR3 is TGCGCCAGCAGCCAAGTACTAGCGGAGGGGTACGAGCAGTACTTC. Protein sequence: CASSQVLAEGYEQYF.

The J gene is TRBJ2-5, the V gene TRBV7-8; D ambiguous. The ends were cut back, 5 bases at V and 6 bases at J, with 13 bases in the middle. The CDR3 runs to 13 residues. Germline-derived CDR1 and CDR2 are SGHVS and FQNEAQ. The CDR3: CASSQTARKTQYF. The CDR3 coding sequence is TGTGCCAGCAGCCAAACAGCGAGAAAGACCCAGTACTTC.